Presented here are 18 T cell receptor beta chains from one specimen sequenced in a study of T cells in localized non-small cell lung cancer. Only in-frame clones appear in the TCRdb table, and some are missing; sequencing was by immunoSEQ multiplex PCR. The top ten clones hold more than 9% of a sample with some 580 clones, around 41% of them seen once. Sequencing was performed on lung tumor tissue, taken before any cancer treatment. These receptors were taken from a female donor aged 60 or older with stage I lung adenocarcinoma.

The V and J genes are TRBV5-1 and TRBJ1-6; 8 bases are shared with TRBD1. The junction had 8 bases not matched to a gene; V was cut back by 2 bases and J by 10 bases. This CDR3 region has 15 residues. Germline CDR1 and CDR2: SGHRS and YFSETQ. As DNA, the CDR3 is TGCGCCAGCAGCTTAGGACAGGGTTCGCGATCACCCCTCCACTTT. Its translation is CASSLGQGSRSPLHF. The whole variable domain, remainder taken from reference TRBV5-1 and TRBJ1-6, is KAGVTQTPRYLIKTRGQQVTLSCSPISGHRSVSWYQQTPGQGLQFLFEYFSETQRNKGNFPGRFSGRQFSNSRSEMNVSTLELGDSALYLCASSLGQGSRSPLHFGNGTRLTVT.

The chain recombines TRBV28 with TRBJ2-3; 12 bases line up with TRBD2. V shed 6 bases, J shed 0 bases, and the junction held 7 bases outside the gene matches. This CDR3 is built from 17 residues. From germline, CDR1 is MDHEN and CDR2 SYDVKM. CDR3 in amino acids: CASSLRTSGTSTDTQYF. DNA of the CDR3: TGTGCCAGCAGCCTCCGGACTAGCGGGACTAGCACAGATACGCAGTATTTT.

This clone came up a few times. CDR3 nucleotides: TGTGCCAGCAGCTCATCGGCGCGTTGGGGTGCAGGGCATGGCTACACCTTC. It yields the protein CASSSSARWGAGHGYTF. The chain recombines TRBV11-3 with TRBJ1-2, with a tentative D call TRBD1 (5 bases). The CDR3 has 17 amino acids. V was clipped by 4 bases and J by 6 bases, with 24 bases between them. The germline V gene encodes CDR1 SGHNT and CDR2 YENEEA.

The chain carries TRBV4-1 and TRBJ1-2; D remains ambiguous. CDR3 length: 14 residues. Germline CDR1 is MGHRA and CDR2 is YSYEKL. Trimming removed 0 bases from V and 2 bases from J, with 7 bases in between. The CDR3 sequence: CASSQDHRNYGYTF. CDR3 bases: TGCGCCAGCAGCCAAGATCATCGAAACTATGGCTACACCTTC.

This chain joins TRBV14 and TRBJ2-1, with TRBD2 identical over 12 bases. V trimming: 3 bases; J trimming: 7 bases; junction bases outside the gene matches: 4. CDR1 and CDR2 from the germline V gene are SGHDN and FVKESK. This CDR3 spans 15 amino acids. For the CDR3, the DNA is TGTGCCAGCAGCCAGGGACTAGCGGGTCGTAATGAGCAGTTCTTC. It translates to CASSQGLAGRNEQFF.

This clone is large within its sample. This chain links TRBV6-8 with TRBJ2-2; no firm D call. This CDR3 contains 12 residues. V gave up 6 bases and J gave up 8 bases, with 10 bases separating them. CDR1 is MNHGY and CDR2 is SAAAGT in the germline V gene. In nucleotides, the CDR3 is TGTGCCAGCAGCCTACCCCCGGGGGAGCTGTTTTTT. This codes for CASSLPPGELFF.

The chain has TRBV19 and TRBJ1-2; TRBD1 matches at 8 bases. V was pared by 2 bases and J by 7 bases, with 3 bases of the junction left unmatched. Germline values: CDR1 LNHDA, CDR2 SQIVND (reference sequence). The CDR3 has 13 residues. The CDR3 DNA sequence: TGTGCCAGTAGTATACAGGGGGCGGCTGGCTACACCTTC. It encodes CASSIQGAAGYTF.

This clone was seen a handful of times. The chain carries TRBV7-5 and TRBJ2-4; the tabulated D call, TRBD2, remains unverified against the DNA. TRBV7-5 is a pseudogene segment. This CDR3 spans 16 amino acids. The CDR3 sequence is CASSLRASGRENIQYF. For the CDR3, the DNA is TGTGCCAGCAGCTTGAGGGCTAGCGGGAGGGAAAACATTCAGTACTTC.

V is TRBV9 and J is TRBJ2-7, with 13 bases that match TRBD2. V was clipped by 4 bases and J by 5 bases; unmatched bases: 6. Germline assignment: CDR1 SGDLS and CDR2 YYNGEE. The CDR3 runs 15 residues. Written as DNA, the CDR3 is TGTGCCAGCAGCAGGACTAGCGGGAGTAACAACGAGCAGTACTTC. Protein sequence: CASSRTSGSNNEQYF.

Only a few counts were recorded for this clone. For the CDR3, the DNA is TGTGCCAGCAGCCAAGGGACAGGGAGGAACACTGAAGCTTTCTTT. Translation: CASSQGTGRNTEAFF. The chain carries TRBV11-3 and TRBJ1-1, with 9 nucleotides matching TRBD1. Trimming removed 5 bases from V and 1 base from J; junction bases left unmatched: 5. Per germline, CDR1 SGHNT and CDR2 YENEEA. The CDR3 runs 15 residues.

The table lists this clone with a few counts. The V gene is TRBV6-8, the J gene TRBJ1-6, with 9 nucleotides matching TRBD1. The CDR3 is 16 residues long. Germline CDR1 and CDR2: MNHGY and SAAAGT. V dropped 2 bases and J dropped 10; count of bases not matched to a gene: 9. CDR3 in DNA: TGTGCCAGCAGTTACCCCTCCGGGACAGGGTTCTCACCCCTCCACTTT. Amino acid sequence: CASSYPSGTGFSPLHF.

CDR3 sequence reads: CASARGANYGYTF. Here the CDR3 DNA reads TGTGCCAGTGCGAGGGGAGCTAACTATGGCTACACCTTC. The chain joins TRBV19 to TRBJ1-2; D might be TRBD1 (5 bases). The CDR3 is 13 amino acids. Germline loops: CDR1 LNHDA, CDR2 SQIVND (reference sequence). Trimming removed 8 bases at V and 0 bases at J, with 10 bases between.

This clone was seen a handful of times. The rearrangement links TRBV1 to TRBJ2-3; TRBD1 reflects the table's D call only, with no check against the DNA. TRBV1 is given as a pseudogene. The CDR3 is 15 residues long. The CDR3 sequence is CASSQDDRNTDTQYF. The CDR3 nucleotides are TGCGCCAGCAGCCAAGATGACAGAAACACAGATACGCAGTATTTT.

This clone was seen a few times. V gene TRBV30 combines with J gene TRBJ2-3, with TRBD2 matching 9 bases. V lost 3 bases and J lost 6; bases outside the gene matches: 7. CDR1 is GTSNPN, CDR2 SVGIG, per germline (reference sequence). CDR3 length: 14 amino acids. The CDR3 DNA follows: TGTGCCTGGAGGAATAGCGGGGGCGTCGATACGCAGTATTTT. The encoded protein is CAWRNSGGVDTQYF.

This clone occurred a few times. This chain uses TRBV7-5 with TRBJ2-3. TRBV7-5 is termed a pseudogene. The CDR3 runs to 15 residues. CDR3 bases: TGTGCCAGCAGCCAATCGGGGCCCTTCACAGATACGCAGTATTTT. This codes for CASSQSGPFTDTQYF.

The rearrangement links TRBV30 to TRBJ1-5; 7 bases match TRBD1. Germline loops: CDR1 GTSNPN, CDR2 SVGIG (reference sequence). Germline trimming cut 5 bases from V and 5 bases from J; bases unmatched to any gene: 3. This CDR3 region has 12 residues. The CDR3 DNA sequence: TGTGCCTGGGACAGGGTGCATCAGCCCCAGCATTTT. It is translated as CAWDRVHQPQHF.

This clone was detected a few times. The chain employs TRBV19 and TRBJ2-7; 8 bases are shared with TRBD1. CDR1 is LNHDA and CDR2 is SQIVND in the germline V gene (reference sequence). There are 15 residues in the CDR3. V trimming: 3 bases; J trimming: 1 base; junction bases outside the gene matches: 5. In nucleotides, the CDR3 is TGTGCCAGTAGTATTTACAGGGGGGATTCCTACGAGCAGTACTTC. Protein product: CASSIYRGDSYEQYF.

This clone has a handful of counts. The CDR3 sequence is CASSALPLAGHTDTQYF. For the CDR3, the DNA is TGTGCCAGCAGCGCACTGCCGCTAGCGGGACACACAGATACGCAGTATTTT. This rearrangement joins TRBV9 to TRBJ2-3, with 9 bases that match TRBD2. This CDR3 spans 17 amino acids. Germline V gene lookup returns CDR1 SGDLS and CDR2 YYNGEE. V lost 3 bases and J lost 2; bases outside the gene matches: 10.